One sample yielded the 25 T cell receptor beta chains listed below, sequenced in a study of blood T cell repertoires in COVID-19. The data were produced by immunoSEQ multiplex PCR, yet TCRdb's version contains in-frame clones alone and is incomplete. The sample carries around 250,000 clones, 70% to 90% recorded once. The material sequenced was PBMCs or T cells enriched from blood (not recorded which). These receptors were collected from a woman in her forties or fifties who had recovered from COVID-19.

As regards this clone: A much larger clonotype is one base distant, so this may be a read error. This CDR3 is also generated by other DNA sequences in the sample. The chain combines TRBV5-6 with TRBJ2-1; D not resolved. Trimming pared 5 bases from V and 7 bases from J, leaving 7 bases between. Germline assignment: CDR1 SGHDT and CDR2 YYEEEE. There are 11 residues in the CDR3. In nucleotides, the CDR3 is TGTGCCAGCAGTTTCCGGAATGAGCAGTTCTTC. This encodes CASSFRNEQFF.

The J gene is TRBJ1-6, the V gene TRBV28; D is unresolved. Germline V gives CDR1 MDHEN, CDR2 SYDVKM. This CDR3 spans 16 amino acids. V was shortened by 4 bases and J by 9 bases, with 19 bases between the two germline ends. The CDR3 region has the DNA TGTGCCAGCAGTTCAGCGGATCGGAGGTTGAGTTCACCCCTCCACTTT. It yields the protein CASSSADRRLSSPLHF.

The chain links TRBV24-1 to TRBJ1-2; 7 bases map to TRBD1. This CDR3 is built from 14 residues. Germline V lookup: CDR1 KGHDR, CDR2 SFDVKD. Unmatched junction bases numbered 10, after V lost 7 bases and J lost 6 bases. The CDR3 coding sequence is TGTGCCACCAGGGGGGCCGACAGGGAGGATGGCTACACCTTC. Translating it yields CATRGADREDGYTF.

This chain joins TRBV5-6 and TRBJ1-5, with D uncertain. The germline V gene has CDR1 SGHDT and CDR2 YYEEEE. Trimming took off 0 bases at V and 3 bases at J, with 10 bases between the two ends. The CDR3 has 15 residues. This chain's CDR3 is CASSLGGRHNQPQHF. CDR3 nucleotide sequence: TGTGCCAGCAGCTTGGGCGGGAGGCACAATCAGCCCCAGCATTTT.

The chain combines TRBV6-5 with TRBJ1-5, with 7 nucleotides matching TRBD1. Germline assignment: CDR1 MNHEY and CDR2 SVGAGI. The CDR3 has 13 amino acids. V trimming: 8 bases; J trimming: 3 bases; junction bases outside the gene matches: 4. CDR3 sequence: CASGQVLNQPQHF. The CDR3 DNA sequence: TGTGCCAGCGGACAGGTCCTCAATCAGCCCCAGCATTTT.

The chain combines TRBV3-1 (or the pseudogene TRBV3-2) with TRBJ1-1; D remains ambiguous. The CDR3 has 14 residues. The V end lost 4 bases, the J end lost 4 bases, and 13 bases lay between the germline ends. Germline assignment: CDR1 LGHDT and CDR2 YNNKEL (reference sequence). The CDR3 is CASSLRQEATEAFF. CDR3 DNA sequence: TGTGCCAGCAGCCTCAGGCAGGAGGCCACTGAAGCTTTCTTT.

The chain combines TRBV6-5 with TRBJ1-1; tentatively, D is TRBD1 (5 bases). The germline V gene encodes CDR1 MNHEY and CDR2 SVGAGI. V lost 2 bases and J 2 bases, leaving 9 bases between the germline ends. The CDR3 sequence is 14 residues long. The CDR3 DNA reads as TGTGCCAGCAGTTACCAGACAGAAAACACTGAAGCTTTCTTT. As protein: CASSYQTENTEAFF.

The J gene is TRBJ2-7, the V gene TRBV19; 7 bases align to TRBD1. J was trimmed by 5 bases and V by 5 bases; bases with no gene match: 6. CDR3 length: 13 residues. CDR1 is LNHDA, CDR2 SQIVND, per germline (reference sequence). The CDR3 here is CASSPDRVDEQYF. CDR3 nucleotides: TGTGCCAGTAGTCCTGACAGGGTTGACGAGCAGTACTTC.

The rearrangement links TRBV30 to TRBJ1-1; D possibly corresponds to TRBD1 (6 bases). Trimming stripped 3 bases from V and 0 bases from J, with 14 bases between. The germline gives CDR1 GTSNPN, CDR2 SVGIG (reference sequence). The CDR3 is made up of 15 amino acids. The CDR3 loop reads CAWSALTGMNTEAFF. The DNA for the CDR3 is TGTGCCTGGAGCGCCCTGACAGGAATGAACACTGAAGCTTTCTTT.

There are a few counts of this clone. The chain couples TRBV5-1 to TRBJ2-7; D is perhaps TRBD1 (5 bases). CDR3 length equals 14 residues. V was cut by 2 bases and J by 7 bases, with 16 bases left in between. Per the germline V gene, CDR1 is SGHRS and CDR2 is YFSETQ. The CDR3 protein is CASSLFQGLEEQYF. Here the CDR3 DNA reads TGCGCCAGCAGCTTATTCCAGGGCCTCGAGGAGCAGTACTTC.

The J gene is TRBJ2-3, the V gene TRBV2; D remains ambiguous. CDR1 SNHLY and CDR2 FYNNEI come from the germline V gene. CDR3 length: 13 amino acids. The V end lost 7 bases, the J end lost 0 bases, and 8 bases lay between the germline ends. CDR3 sequence: CASNSASTDTQYF. The CDR3 DNA sequence: TGTGCCAGCAACAGTGCTAGCACAGATACGCAGTATTTT.

This clone was observed a handful of times. The chain carries TRBV6-4 and TRBJ2-2, with D perhaps TRBD1 (5 bases). This CDR3 comprises 15 residues. The germline CDR1 and CDR2 sequences are MRHNA and SNTAGT. Trimming took 2 bases from V and 3 from J, leaving 10 bases between them. The CDR3 DNA is TGTGCCAGCAGTGACACCAGGGCGGACACCGGGGAGCTGTTTTTT. Protein: CASSDTRADTGELFF.

This chain connects TRBV14 to TRBJ2-1; TRBD2 might be the D (6 bases). Trimming pared 7 bases from V and 3 bases from J, leaving 16 bases between. The germline V gene has CDR1 SGHDN and CDR2 FVKESK. The CDR3 length is 15 residues. The CDR3 loop is CASTPTRGNYNEQFF. CDR3 bases: TGTGCCAGCACCCCGACTCGGGGGAACTACAATGAGCAGTTCTTC.

The V gene is TRBV5-1, the J gene TRBJ2-1; 7 nucleotides match TRBD1. The CDR3 is 17 residues long. V shed 0 bases, J shed 5 bases, and the junction held 11 bases outside the gene matches. Germline loops: CDR1 SGHRS, CDR2 YFSETQ. CDR3: CASSLVFRWDSNNEQFF. CDR3 nucleotide sequence: TGCGCCAGCAGCTTGGTGTTTAGATGGGACAGCAACAATGAGCAGTTCTTC. Together with reference TRBV5-1 and TRBJ2-1, the CDR3 gives the full variable domain: KAGVTQTPRYLIKTRGQQVTLSCSPISGHRSVSWYQQTPGQGLQFLFEYFSETQRNKGNFPGRFSGRQFSNSRSEMNVSTLELGDSALYLCASSLVFRWDSNNEQFFGPGTRLTVL.

V and J are TRBV3-1 (or the pseudogene TRBV3-2) and TRBJ2-7; 12 bases are a match to TRBD2. This CDR3 is 14 amino acids long. Germline V gene lookup returns CDR1 LGHDT and CDR2 YNNKEL (reference sequence). The trim removed 4 bases at V and 3 bases at J, leaving 1 base unmatched. The CDR3 coding sequence is TGTGCCAGCAGCCGGACTAGCGGGGTCTACGAGCAGTACTTC. Its translation: CASSRTSGVYEQYF.

V and J are TRBV27 and TRBJ1-4; D perhaps matches TRBD1 (6 bases). With 2 bases removed from V and 6 bases from J, the gap between germline ends came to 16 bases. Germline loops: CDR1 MNHEY, CDR2 SMNVEV (reference sequence). The CDR3 runs to 16 residues. The CDR3 DNA reads as TGTGCCAGCAGTTTAATTCCCTATGCAGGGGATGAAAAACTGTTTTTT. This gives the protein CASSLIPYAGDEKLFF. The complete variable domain, with remaining parts taken from reference TRBV27 and TRBJ1-4, reads EAQVTQNPRYLITVTGKKLTVTCSQNMNHEYMSWYRQDPGLGLRQIYYSMNVEVTDKGDVPEGYKVSRKEKRNFPLILESPSPNQTSLYFCASSLIPYAGDEKLFFGSGTQLSVL.

The chain links TRBV7-9 to TRBJ1-2; 10 bases are a match to TRBD1. The trim removed 5 bases at V and 4 bases at J, leaving 13 bases unmatched. This CDR3 is 17 amino acids long. From germline, CDR1 is SEHNR and CDR2 FQNEAQ (reference sequence). CDR3 protein: CASSPNLPGQGIYGYTF. For the CDR3, the DNA is TGTGCCAGCAGCCCCAACCTCCCGGGACAGGGGATCTATGGCTACACCTTC.

Comment on this clone: The same CDR3 can be traced to other DNA sequences in this sample. The CDR3: CASSQNRGGEKLFF. The CDR3 region has the DNA TGTGCCAGCAGCCAAAACAGGGGAGGTGAAAAACTGTTTTTT. The chain couples TRBV14 to TRBJ1-4; the match to TRBD1 covers 7 bases. The CDR3 consists of 14 residues. Germline V CDR1 and CDR2: SGHDN, FVKESK. Losses at the gene ends were 2 bases for V and 7 bases for J; bases not matched to a gene: 4.

DNA of the CDR3: TGTGCCAGCAAGTCAAACTGGGGGCGAGGGACTGAAGCTTTCTTT. Translated, it gives CASKSNWGRGTEAFF. The chain is built from TRBV14 and TRBJ1-1; a possible D gene is TRBD1 (6 bases). Germline loops: CDR1 SGHDN, CDR2 FVKESK. The CDR3 spans 15 residues. Trimming shortened V by 7 bases and J by 5 bases, and 20 bases separated the two germline ends.

This clone was detected only a few times. The chain uses TRBV27 and TRBJ2-7; tentatively, D is TRBD1 (7 bases). The CDR3 runs to 17 residues. Germline-derived CDR1 and CDR2 are MNHEY and SMNVEV (reference sequence). The germline V and J ends were trimmed by 2 bases and 2 bases, with 19 bases remaining between them. This CDR3 reads CASSLSSGRDSTYEQYF. CDR3 bases: TGTGCCAGCAGTTTAAGTTCGGGGCGGGACAGCACCTACGAGCAGTACTTC.

The chain uses TRBV19 and TRBJ1-3, with a tentative D call TRBD1 (5 bases). Germline-derived CDR1 and CDR2 are LNHDA and SQIVND (reference sequence). V lost 7 bases to trimming and J lost 2 bases, with 12 bases between them. The CDR3 spans 14 residues. The CDR3 loop reads CASTQTGAGNTIYF. CDR3 sequence (DNA): TGTGCCAGTACCCAAACAGGAGCTGGAAACACCATATATTTT. Filled out from reference TRBV19 and TRBJ1-3, the complete variable domain reads DGGITQSPKYLFRKEGQNVTLSCEQNLNHDAMYWYRQDPGQGLRLIYYSQIVNDFQKGDIAEGYSVSREKKESFPLTVTSAQKNPTAFYLCASTQTGAGNTIYFGEGSWLTVV.

V is TRBV9 and J is TRBJ2-1, with unresolved D. Germline values: CDR1 SGDLS, CDR2 YYNGEE. Trimming took off 2 bases at V and 8 bases at J, with 11 bases between the two ends. There are 13 residues in the CDR3. In DNA form, the CDR3 reads TGTGCCAGCAGCGTGTCCCTCCTTGATGAGCAGTTCTTC. This encodes CASSVSLLDEQFF.

This clone has only one observation. V and J are TRBV7-9 and TRBJ1-5; weak D call: TRBD1 (6 bases). The germline V gene encodes CDR1 SEHNR and CDR2 FQNEAQ (reference sequence). With 5 bases removed from V and 5 bases from J, the gap between germline ends came to 16 bases. The CDR3 totals 15 residues. Here the CDR3 reads CASSVYAGVDQPQHF. The CDR3 DNA sequence: TGTGCCAGCAGCGTATATGCAGGGGTCGATCAGCCCCAGCATTTT. The full variable domain, its missing parts supplied by reference TRBV7-9 and TRBJ1-5, is DTGVSQNPRHKITKRGQNVTFRCDPISEHNRLYWYRQTLGQGPEFLTYFQNEAQLEKSRLLSDRFSAERPKGSFSTLEIQRTEQGDSAMYLCASSVYAGVDQPQHFGDGTRLSIL.

The chain joins TRBV27 to TRBJ2-3, with 7 bases aligning to TRBD2. This CDR3 spans 15 amino acids. Germline V gene lookup returns CDR1 MNHEY and CDR2 SMNVEV (reference sequence). V dropped 2 bases and J dropped 5; count of bases not matched to a gene: 7. The CDR3 DNA reads TGTGCCAGCAGTTTAGAGGCTAGCGGAAAAGATACGCAGTATTTT. It codes for CASSLEASGKDTQYF.

The chain links TRBV9 to TRBJ2-5; 8 bases are shared with TRBD1. The CDR3 covers 15 residues. V was clipped by 3 bases and J by 2 bases; unmatched bases: 6. Germline V CDR1 and CDR2: SGDLS, YYNGEE. CDR3 coding DNA: TGTGCCAGCAGCGGGAGGACAGGGCAACAAGAGACCCAGTACTTC. Protein sequence: CASSGRTGQQETQYF.